Here is one T cell receptor beta chain with its context. Repertoires were generated with immunoSEQ multiplex PCR, while TCRdb's copy carries only in-frame clones and drops some. The data hold about 180,000 clones, with 80% observed a single time. This specimen comes from a study of blood T cell repertoires in COVID-19. There are 15 residues in the CDR3. Germline CDR1 is SEHNR and CDR2 is FQNEAQ (reference sequence). Trimming cost V 4 bases and J 4 bases; bases outside gene matches: 5. The source is a man in his 70s with active or convalescent COVID-19. Material for sequencing was peripheral blood. The chain employs TRBV7-9 and TRBJ2-2; TRBD1 agrees at 8 bases. The CDR3: CASSSDRGPTGELFF. The DNA for the CDR3 is TGTGCCAGCAGCTCCGACAGGGGACCCACCGGGGAGCTGTTTTTT.